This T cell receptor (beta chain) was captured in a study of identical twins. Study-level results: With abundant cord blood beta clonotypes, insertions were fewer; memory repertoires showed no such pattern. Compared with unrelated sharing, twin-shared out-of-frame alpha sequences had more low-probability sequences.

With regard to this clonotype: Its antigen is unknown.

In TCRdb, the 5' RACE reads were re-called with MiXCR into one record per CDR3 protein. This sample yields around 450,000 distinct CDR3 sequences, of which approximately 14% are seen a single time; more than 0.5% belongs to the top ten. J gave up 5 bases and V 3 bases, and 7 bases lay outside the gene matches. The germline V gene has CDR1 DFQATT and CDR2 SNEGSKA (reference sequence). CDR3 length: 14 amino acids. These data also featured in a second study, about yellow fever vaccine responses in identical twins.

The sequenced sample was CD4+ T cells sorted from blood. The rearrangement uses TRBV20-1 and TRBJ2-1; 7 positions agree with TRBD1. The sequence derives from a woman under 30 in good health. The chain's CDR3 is CSASVPTGNNEQFF. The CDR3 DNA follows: TGCAGTGCTAGTGTCCCGACAGGGAACAATGAGCAGTTCTTC.